This TCR beta chain was identified during a study of control samples from healthy donors and cancer patients. Method: immunoSEQ multiplex PCR; TCRdb's copy keeps in-frame clones and lacks some. Recorded for this sample: 150,000 to 200,000 clones. The receptor's source is a woman aged 25 to 39 in good health. Material: blood.

For the CDR3, the DNA is TGCGCCAGCAGCCCGGGGGATCGGTCAGGCTATCAGCCCCAGCATTTT. It codes for CASSPGDRSGYQPQHF. This sequence joins TRBV4-1 and TRBJ1-5; possibly TRBD1 for D (5 bases). Germline CDR1 reads MGHRA; CDR2 reads YSYEKL. With 4 bases removed from V and 5 bases from J, the gap between germline ends came to 18 bases. The CDR3 contains 16 residues.